What follows describes a single T cell receptor (beta chain). As yet, its antigen is unknown. The CDR3 runs 17 residues. Germline V gives CDR1 SGHNT, CDR2 YYREEE (reference sequence). This sample was included in a study of OX40 agonist ivuxolimab in advanced cancers. TCRdb's copy holds only in-frame clones and misses some; the assay was immunoSEQ multiplex PCR. The sample records over 30,000 clones, under 85% being singletons. Broader study findings: Some nonresponders also had low normalized T-cell clonal expansion. The mean number of expanded clones was higher in CD8+ T cells than in CD4+. The authors did not determine the antigen specificity of the expanded peripheral T cells.

Sampling of blood occurred at baseline, cycle 4 day 1, and cycle 7 day 1. The receptor was isolated from an adult with an advanced solid tumor such as melanoma, head and neck, liver or kidney cancer. The V and J genes are TRBV5-4 and TRBJ2-5, with TRBD2 matching 9 bases. The J call is doubtful: the DNA matches TRBJ2-7 better. The input for sequencing was CD4+ or CD8+ T cells sorted from blood, taken in a trial of the OX40 agonist ivuxolimab. This CDR3 reads CASSFAERGVAFDEQYF. CDR3 nucleotides: TGTGCCAGCAGCTTTGCGGAGCGGGGGGTAGCTTTCGACGAGCAGTACTTC.